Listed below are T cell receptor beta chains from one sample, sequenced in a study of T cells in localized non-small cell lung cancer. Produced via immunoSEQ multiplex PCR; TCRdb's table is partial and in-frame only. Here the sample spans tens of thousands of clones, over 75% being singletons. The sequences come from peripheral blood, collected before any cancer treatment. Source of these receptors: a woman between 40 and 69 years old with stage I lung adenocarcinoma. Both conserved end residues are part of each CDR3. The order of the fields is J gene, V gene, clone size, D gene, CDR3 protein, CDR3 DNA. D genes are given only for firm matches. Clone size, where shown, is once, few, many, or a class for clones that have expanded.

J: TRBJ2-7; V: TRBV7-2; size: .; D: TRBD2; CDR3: CASSRLAVDSYEQYF; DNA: TGTGCCAGCAGCCGTCTAGCGGTCGACTCCTACGAGCAGTACTTC
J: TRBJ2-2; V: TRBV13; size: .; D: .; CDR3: CATQRGRIAGELFF; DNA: TGTGCCACCCAGAGAGGGAGGATTGCCGGGGAGCTGTTTTTT
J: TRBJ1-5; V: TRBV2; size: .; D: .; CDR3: CASSWDPVSNQPQHF; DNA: TGTGCCAGCAGTTGGGACCCGGTTAGCAATCAGCCCCAGCATTTT
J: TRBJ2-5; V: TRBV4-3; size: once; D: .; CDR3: CASSQGESPGETQYF; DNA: TGCGCCAGCAGCCAAGGAGAGTCCCCAGGGGAGACCCAGTACTTC
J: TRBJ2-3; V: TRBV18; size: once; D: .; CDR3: CASSPPSTDTQYF; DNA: TGTGCCAGCTCACCACCCAGCACAGATACGCAGTATTTT
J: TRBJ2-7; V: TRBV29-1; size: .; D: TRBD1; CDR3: CSVRDSTYEQYF; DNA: TGCAGCGTTCGGGACAGCACCTACGAGCAGTACTTC
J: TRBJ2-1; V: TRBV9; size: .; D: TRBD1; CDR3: CASSTYRGDEQFF; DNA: TGTGCCAGCAGCACCTACAGGGGCGATGAGCAGTTCTTC
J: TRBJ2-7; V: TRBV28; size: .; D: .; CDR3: CASSDRGTFGLAVPYEQYF; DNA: TGTGCCAGCAGCGACAGGGGAACGTTTGGCCTAGCGGTCCCCTACGAGCAGTACTTC
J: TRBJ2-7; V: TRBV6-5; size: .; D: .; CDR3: CATRRSLYEQYF; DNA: TGTGCCACCCGAAGATCTCTCTACGAGCAGTACTTC
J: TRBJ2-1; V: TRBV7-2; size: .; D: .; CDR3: CASASKAGRDEQFF; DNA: TGTGCCAGCGCTTCGAAGGCGGGAAGGGATGAGCAGTTCTTC
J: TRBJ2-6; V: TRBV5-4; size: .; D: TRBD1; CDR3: CASSSGTGLPGANVLTF; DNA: TGTGCCAGCAGCTCCGGGACAGGACTCCCTGGGGCCAACGTCCTGACTTTC
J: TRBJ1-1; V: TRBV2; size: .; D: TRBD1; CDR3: CASSNRSGQGVHAFF; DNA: TGTGCCAGCAGTAATAGAAGTGGACAGGGTGTTCATGCTTTCTTT
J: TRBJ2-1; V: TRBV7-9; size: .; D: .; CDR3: CASSSGTSPQFF; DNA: TGTGCCAGCAGCTCCGGGACATCCCCCCAGTTCTTC
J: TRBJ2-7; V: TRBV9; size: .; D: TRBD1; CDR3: CASSVGAGGFYEQYF; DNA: TGTGCCAGCAGCGTAGGGGCAGGGGGCTTCTACGAGCAGTACTTC
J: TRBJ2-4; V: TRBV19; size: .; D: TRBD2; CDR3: CASSPPGGLKNIQYF; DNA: TGTGCCAGTAGCCCTCCGGGAGGCCTTAAAAACATTCAGTACTTC
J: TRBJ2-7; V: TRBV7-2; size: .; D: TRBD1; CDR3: CASSQFGTDQYF; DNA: TGTGCCAGCAGCCAATTCGGGACAGACCAGTACTTC
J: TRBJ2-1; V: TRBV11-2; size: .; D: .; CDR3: CASSLIAQGEQFF; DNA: TGTGCCAGCAGCTTAATAGCGCAGGGTGAGCAGTTCTTC
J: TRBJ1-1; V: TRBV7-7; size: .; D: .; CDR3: CASSLRRDTEAFF; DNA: TGTGCTAGCAGCTTACGAAGGGACACTGAAGCTTTCTTT
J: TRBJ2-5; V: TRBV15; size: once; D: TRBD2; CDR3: CATSTELANPLETQYF; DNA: TGTGCCACCAGCACCGAACTAGCGAACCCGTTGGAGACCCAGTACTTC
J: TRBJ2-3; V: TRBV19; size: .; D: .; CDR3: CASSETGSTDTQYF; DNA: TGTGCCAGTAGTGAAACAGGAAGCACAGATACGCAGTATTTT
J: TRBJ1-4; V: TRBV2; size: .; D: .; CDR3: CASSTHRSTNEKLFF; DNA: TGTGCCAGCAGCACACACCGCTCCACCAATGAAAAACTGTTTTTT
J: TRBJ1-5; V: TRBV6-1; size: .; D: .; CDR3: CASSEGIQHF; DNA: TGTGCCAGCAGTGAGGGGATTCAACATTTT
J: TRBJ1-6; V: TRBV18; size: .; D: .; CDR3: CASSPPDSPLHF; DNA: TGTGCCAGCTCACCACCTGATTCACCCCTCCACTTT
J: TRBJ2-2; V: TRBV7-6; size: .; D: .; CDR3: CASSPHIAGELFF; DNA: TGTGCCAGCAGCCCCCACATAGCCGGGGAGCTGTTTTTT
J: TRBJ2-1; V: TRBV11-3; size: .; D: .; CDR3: CASSLAGSYNEQFF; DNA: TGTGCCAGCAGCTTGGCGGGGTCCTACAATGAGCAGTTCTTC
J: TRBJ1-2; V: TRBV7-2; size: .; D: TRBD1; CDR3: CASSPTGGIGYTF; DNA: TGTGCCAGCAGCCCGACAGGGGGAATCGGCTACACCTTC
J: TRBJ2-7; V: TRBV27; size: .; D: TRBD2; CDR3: CASSLSGGLGNYEQYF; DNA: TGTGCCAGCAGTTTATCAGGAGGACTAGGTAATTACGAGCAGTACTTC
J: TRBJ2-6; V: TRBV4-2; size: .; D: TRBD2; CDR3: CASSQPRLAGGGAGANVLTF; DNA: TGTGCCAGCAGCCAGCCAAGACTAGCGGGAGGAGGTGCTGGGGCCAACGTCCTGACTTTC
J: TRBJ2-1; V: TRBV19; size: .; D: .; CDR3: CASSSGRSHKNEQFF; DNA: TGTGCCAGTAGTTCGGGACGCAGCCACAAGAATGAGCAGTTCTTC
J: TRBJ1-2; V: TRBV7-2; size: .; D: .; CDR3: CASSPGRTYGYTF; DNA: TGTGCCAGCAGCCCCGGACGGACCTATGGCTACACCTTC
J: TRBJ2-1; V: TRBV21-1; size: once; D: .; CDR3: CASSSEGDEQFF; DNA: TGTGCCAGCAGCTCGGAAGGTGATGAGCAGTTCTTC
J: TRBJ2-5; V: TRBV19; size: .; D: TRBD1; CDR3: CASSIGAGGLETQYF; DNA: TGTGCCAGTAGTATAGGGGCAGGGGGATTGGAGACCCAGTACTTC
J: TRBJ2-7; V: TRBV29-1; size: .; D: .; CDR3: CSVVSGTHEQYF; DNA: TGCAGCGTTGTGTCGGGAACCCACGAGCAGTACTTC
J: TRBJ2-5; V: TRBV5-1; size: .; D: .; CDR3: CASSLGTRETQYF; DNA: TGCGCCAGCAGCTTGGGCACCCGAGAGACCCAGTACTTC
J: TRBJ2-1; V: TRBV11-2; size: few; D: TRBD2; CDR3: CASSRYGLADYNEQFF; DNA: TGTGCCAGCAGCCGCTACGGTCTAGCGGACTACAATGAGCAGTTCTTC
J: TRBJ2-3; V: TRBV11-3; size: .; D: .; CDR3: CASSPRTLTDTQYF; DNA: TGTGCCAGCAGCCCCCGGACCCTAACAGATACGCAGTATTTT
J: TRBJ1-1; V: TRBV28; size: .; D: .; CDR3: CASRWGHTEAFF; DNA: TGTGCCAGTCGGTGGGGACACACTGAAGCTTTCTTT
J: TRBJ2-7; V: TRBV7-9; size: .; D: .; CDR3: CASSYYPLLYEQYF; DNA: TGTGCCAGCAGCTATTACCCGCTGCTATACGAGCAGTACTTC
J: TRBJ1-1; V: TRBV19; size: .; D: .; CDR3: CASSIDTVGIEAFF; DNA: TGTGCCAGTAGTATAGATACCGTGGGAATTGAAGCTTTCTTT
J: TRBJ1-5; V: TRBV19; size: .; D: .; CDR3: CASSDQGKPQHF; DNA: TGTGCCAGCAGCGATCAGGGGAAGCCCCAGCATTTT
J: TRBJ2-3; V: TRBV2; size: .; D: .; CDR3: CASRGEVDTQYF; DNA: TGTGCCAGCAGGGGAGAGGTCGATACGCAGTATTTT
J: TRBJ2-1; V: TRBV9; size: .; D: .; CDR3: CASSGSASYNEQFF; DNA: TGTGCCAGCAGCGGATCGGCCTCCTACAATGAGCAGTTCTTC
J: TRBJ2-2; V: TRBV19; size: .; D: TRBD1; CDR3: CASSIFRTGGTGELFF; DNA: TGTGCCAGTAGTATCTTTCGGACAGGGGGAACCGGGGAGCTGTTTTTT
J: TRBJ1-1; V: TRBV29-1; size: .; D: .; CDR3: CSVEDPTGQNTEAFF; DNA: TGCAGCGTTGAAGATCCCACGGGGCAGAACACTGAAGCTTTCTTT
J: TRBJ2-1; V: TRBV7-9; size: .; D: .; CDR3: CASSLQSRDNEQFF; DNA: TGTGCCAGCAGCTTACAGTCCAGGGACAATGAGCAGTTCTTC
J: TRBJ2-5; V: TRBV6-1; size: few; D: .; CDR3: CASGKTSWETQYF; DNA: TGTGCCAGCGGGAAAACTAGCTGGGAGACCCAGTACTTC
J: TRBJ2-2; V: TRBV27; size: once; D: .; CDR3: CASSFNGAGELFF; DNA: TGTGCCAGCAGTTTTAATGGGGCCGGGGAGCTGTTTTTT
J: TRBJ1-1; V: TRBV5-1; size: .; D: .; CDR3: CASSGSVGTEAFF; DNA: TGCGCCAGCAGTGGTTCTGTTGGCACTGAAGCTTTCTTT
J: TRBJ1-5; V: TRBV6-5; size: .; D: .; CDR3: CASSYEWGQPQHF; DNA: TGTGCCAGCAGTTACGAATGGGGTCAGCCCCAGCATTTT
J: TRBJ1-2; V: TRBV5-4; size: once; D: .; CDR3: CASSPAELLSPYTF; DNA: TGTGCCAGCAGCCCGGCCGAATTGTTGTCACCCTACACCTTC
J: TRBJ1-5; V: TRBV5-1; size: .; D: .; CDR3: CASSLEGTQPQHF; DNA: TGCGCCAGCAGCTTGGAAGGGACGCAGCCCCAGCATTTT
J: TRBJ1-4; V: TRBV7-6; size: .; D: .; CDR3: CASSFLGTNEKLFF; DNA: TGTGCCAGCAGCTTTCTGGGTACTAATGAAAAACTGTTTTTT
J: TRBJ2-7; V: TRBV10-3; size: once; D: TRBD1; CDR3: CATGDRGSSEQYF; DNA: TGTGCCACCGGGGACAGGGGGAGCTCCGAGCAGTACTTC
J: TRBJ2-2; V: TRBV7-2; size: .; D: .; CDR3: CASSLVAAGLTGELFF; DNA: TGTGCCAGCAGCTTAGTTGCTGCGGGACTTACCGGGGAGCTGTTTTTT
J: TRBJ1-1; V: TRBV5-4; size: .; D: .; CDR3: CASSLNGGTEAFF; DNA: TGTGCCAGCAGCTTGAATGGGGGCACTGAAGCTTTCTTT
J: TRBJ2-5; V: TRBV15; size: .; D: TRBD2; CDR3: CATSRLAEETQYF; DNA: TGTGCCACCAGCAGACTAGCGGAAGAGACCCAGTACTTC
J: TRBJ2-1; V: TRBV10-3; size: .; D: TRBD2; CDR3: CAISDPGRGRDNEQFF; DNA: TGTGCCATCAGTGATCCGGGGAGGGGAAGGGACAATGAGCAGTTCTTC
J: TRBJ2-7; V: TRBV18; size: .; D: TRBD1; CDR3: CASSPGQATHEQYF; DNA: TGTGCCAGCTCACCGGGACAGGCGACCCACGAGCAGTACTTC
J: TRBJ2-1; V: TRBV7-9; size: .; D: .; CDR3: CASSLPPDQTLHNEQFF; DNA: TGTGCCAGCAGCCTTCCCCCCGACCAAACGCTTCACAATGAGCAGTTCTTC